What follows are 5 T cell receptor beta chains derived from one specimen sequenced in a study of blood T cell repertoires in COVID-19. Produced via immunoSEQ multiplex PCR; TCRdb's table is partial and in-frame only. The sample yields 200,000 to 250,000 clones, more than 70% seen once. Sequenced material: peripheral blood. These receptors were taken from a man in his forties or fifties with COVID-19, enrolled during active disease.

V and J are TRBV6-5 and TRBJ2-3; maybe TRBD2 (5 bases). CDR3 length: 12 residues. CDR1 MNHEY and CDR2 SVGAGI come from the germline V gene. With 6 bases removed from V and 6 bases from J, the gap between germline ends came to 10 bases. CDR3 in DNA: TGTGCCAGCAGCAAAGCGGCGGATACGCAGTATTTT. Protein: CASSKAADTQYF.

The chain joins TRBV14 to TRBJ2-1, with 13 bases lining up with TRBD2. This CDR3 has 16 residues. Germline V gene sequence: CDR1 SGHDN, CDR2 FVKESK. V gave up 4 bases and J gave up 8 bases; unmatched junction bases: 8. The CDR3, as DNA: TGTGCCAGCAGCCCGCGACTAGCGGGAGGTGTCGATGAGCAGTTCTTC. This sequence encodes CASSPRLAGGVDEQFF. Drawing the rest from reference TRBV14 and TRBJ2-1, the complete variable domain is EAGVTQFPSHSVIEKGQTVTLRCDPISGHDNLYWYRRVMGKEIKFLLHFVKESKQDESGMPNNRFLAERTGGTYSTLKVQPAELEDSGVYFCASSPRLAGGVDEQFFGPGTRLTVL.

The chain is built from TRBV6-2 or TRBV6-3 and TRBJ2-3, with 11 bases lining up with TRBD2. The CDR3 totals 16 residues. Germline CDR1 and CDR2: MNHEY and SVGEGT. V was pared by 0 bases and J by 1 base, with 0 bases of the junction left unmatched. CDR3 in DNA: TGTGCCAGCAGTTACTCGACTAGCGGGGGCACAGATACGCAGTATTTT. Encoded protein: CASSYSTSGGTDTQYF.

This chain uses TRBV6-5 with TRBJ2-7; 13 bases map to TRBD2. Germline V gives CDR1 MNHEY, CDR2 SVGAGI. The CDR3 loop spans 15 amino acids. V trimming: 4 bases; J trimming: 3 bases; junction bases outside the gene matches: 3. CDR3 region: CASSSWTSGSYEQYF. CDR3 in DNA: TGTGCCAGCAGTTCCTGGACTAGCGGGAGCTACGAGCAGTACTTC.

The CDR3 DNA is TGTGCCAGCAGTTCCGGGACTAGCGGGAGGAGGGAGTTCTTC. This encodes CASSSGTSGRREFF. This chain connects TRBV7-6 to TRBJ2-1, with 15 bases fitting TRBD2. V was clipped by 6 bases and J by 14 bases; unmatched bases: 8. There are 14 residues in the CDR3. Germline loops: CDR1 SGHVS, CDR2 FNYEAQ.